This T cell receptor beta chain appears in the sequencing data of a study of control samples from healthy donors and cancer patients. Libraries were prepared by immunoSEQ multiplex PCR; TCRdb keeps only in-frame clonotypes and omits some of them. The sample includes 110,000 to 150,000 clones, roughly 92% seen only once; the top ten take roughly 12%. Deletions cut 2 bases from V and 8 bases from J, with 5 bases between. The CDR3 is 11 amino acids. Germline loops: CDR1 SGHRS, CDR2 YFSETQ. The sequence was obtained from a young man in good health. The V call is TRBV5-1, the J call TRBJ2-1; no reliable D call. The material sequenced was blood. CDR3 sequence reads: CASSFTDEQFF. For the CDR3, the DNA is TGCGCCAGCAGCTTCACTGATGAGCAGTTCTTC.